This TCR beta chain was found in a study of post-analysis software for immune sequencing data. As for the study in general: Multiple sclerosis in the patients followed relapsing-remitting, secondary progressive and progressive-relapsing courses.

Germline-derived CDR1 and CDR2 are MGHRA and YSYEKL. This CDR3 has 14 amino acids. Findings and caveats of the study: Normalized Chao1 diversity was significantly reduced in patients versus controls. Patients used about 5 TRBV segments, including TRBV5-6, TRBV5-1 and TRBV20-1, more often than controls.

Unique molecular identifiers had been added to the TCR beta cDNA libraries. Approximately 550,000 cDNA molecules came from approximately 1 to 10 million T cells. TCRdb re-analysed the PCR reads in MiXCR, keeping a single row per CDR3 protein. Of hundreds of thousands of distinct CDR3 sequences listed, 53% are singletons. Turning to this clonotype: Its antigen remains unidentified. Compared with germline, one end of the junction differs, possibly owing to a read error.

J is TRBJ2-4 and V is TRBV4-1; 9 positions agree with TRBD2. The J call is uncertain, as TRBJ2-7 better fits the DNA end. This TCR was sampled from a girl aged 5-17 years with multiple sclerosis. The material sequenced was blood. The CDR3 reads CAGSPGTSSYEQYF. The CDR3 DNA follows: TGCGCCGGCAGCCCCGGGACTAGCAGCTACGAGCAGTACTTC.